Below, 16 T cell receptor beta chains from the same sample are listed, as sequenced in a study of shared clonotypes between healthy human individuals. Only in-frame clones appear in the TCRdb table, and some are missing; sequencing was by immunoSEQ multiplex PCR. The sample holds roughly 720,000 clones, around 90% seen once. Sequences were obtained from memory CD8+ T cells from PBMCs. Described subset: CD45RO+ cells pooled with CCR7-negative TemRA cells. The receptors shown here come from a young man in good health. Some clones in this sample may be carry-over from other donors' samples.

This clone was picked up one time. The rearrangement links TRBV5-4 to TRBJ2-7; 10 nucleotides match TRBD1. V lost 0 bases and J lost 6; bases outside the gene matches: 6. CDR1 is SGHNT and CDR2 is YYREEE in the germline V gene (reference sequence). This CDR3 comprises 15 residues. CDR3 region: CASSLADRGQVEQYF. The DNA for the CDR3 is TGTGCCAGCAGCTTGGCCGACAGGGGGCAGGTCGAGCAGTACTTC.

The chain is built from TRBV6-1 and TRBJ2-7; no clear D. The CDR3 spans 14 residues. Germline loops: CDR1 MNHNS, CDR2 SASEGT. V lost 5 bases, J lost 3 bases, and 14 bases lay in between. The DNA for the CDR3 is TGTGCCAGCAGTCCCGGCCCAGAAGGCTACGAGCAGTACTTC. This gives the protein CASSPGPEGYEQYF.

The CDR3 loop is CATSKTGGANEKLFF. The DNA for the CDR3 is TGTGCCACCAGCAAAACGGGAGGGGCTAATGAAAAACTGTTTTTT. This chain uses TRBV15 with TRBJ1-4; D is possibly TRBD1 (5 bases). Per germline, CDR1 LNHNV and CDR2 YYDKDF (reference sequence). V lost 4 bases and J lost 3, with 12 bases in between. This CDR3 comprises 15 residues.

As concerns this clone: The junction shows a germline mismatch at one end, possibly a read error. The V call is TRBV7-9, the J call TRBJ2-5; D might be TRBD2 (6 bases). The end of the DNA is better explained by TRBJ2-7, so the J call may be wrong. This CDR3 is built from 15 residues. Germline-derived CDR1 and CDR2 are SEHNR and FQNEAQ (reference sequence). DNA for the CDR3: TGCGCCAGCAGCCCGGGGCGGGGCCCCTCCTACGAGCAGTACTTC. Its translation: CASSPGRGPSYEQYF.

The V call is TRBV4-3, the J call TRBJ2-5; the match to TRBD1 covers 7 bases. Losses at the gene ends were 1 base for V and 4 bases for J; bases not matched to a gene: 3. The CDR3 is 14 residues long. CDR1 LGHNA and CDR2 YSLEER come from the germline V gene. For the CDR3, the DNA is TGCGCCAGCAGCCAAGGACAGGGTCGAGAGACCCAGTACTTC. This codes for CASSQGQGRETQYF.

The count of this clone is one. The genes are TRBV28 and TRBJ1-3; tentatively, D is TRBD1 (5 bases). CDR1 MDHEN and CDR2 SYDVKM come from the germline V gene. Between the trimmed V and J ends, which lost 3 bases and 11 bases, there was a span of 8 bases. The CDR3 spans 11 residues. The CDR3 DNA reads as TGTGCCAGCAGTTTTGGGACCTCCATATATTTT. This gives the protein CASSFGTSIYF.

The chain uses TRBV6-4 and TRBJ2-4; D remains unclear. The CDR3 has 13 amino acids. V lost 4 bases to trimming and J lost 8 bases, with 12 bases between them. The germline CDR1 and CDR2 sequences are MRHNA and SNTAGT. The DNA for the CDR3 is TGTGCCAGCAGTGGCCGTGGGGTGGACATTCAGTACTTC. Translating gives CASSGRGVDIQYF.

V gene TRBV14 combines with J gene TRBJ2-1; D perhaps matches TRBD2 (5 bases). The germline V gene encodes CDR1 SGHDN and CDR2 FVKESK. The V end lost 4 bases, the J end lost 5 bases, and 15 bases lay between the germline ends. CDR3 length: 15 residues. CDR3 loop: CASSPLVSGDNEQFF. In DNA, the CDR3 is TGTGCCAGCAGCCCCCTGGTATCCGGGGACAATGAGCAGTTCTTC.

The V call is TRBV13, the J call TRBJ2-5; 16 bases match TRBD2. With V trimmed by 5 bases and J by 4 bases, 4 bases remained unmatched. Per the germline V gene, CDR1 is PRHDT and CDR2 is FYEKMQ (reference sequence). The CDR3 has 16 residues. The CDR3 is CASSIGTSGRGETQYF. CDR3 nucleotide sequence: TGTGCCAGCAGCATCGGGACTAGCGGGAGGGGAGAGACCCAGTACTTC.

V usage is TRBV27 and J usage is TRBJ1-2, with 7 positions matching TRBD1. This CDR3 region has 14 residues. CDR1 and CDR2 (germline): MNHEY, SMNVEV (reference sequence). V gave up 6 bases and J gave up 6 bases; unmatched junction bases: 10. Here the CDR3 reads CASSAGTAQDGYTF. Here the CDR3 DNA reads TGTGCCAGCAGCGCCGGGACAGCCCAGGATGGCTACACCTTC.

The chain joins TRBV11-2 to TRBJ1-5, with D unclear. The germline V gene encodes CDR1 SGHAT and CDR2 FQNNGV. CDR3 size: 13 residues. V was shortened by 1 base and J by 5 bases, with 6 bases between the two germline ends. CDR3 residues: CASSLVMDQPQHF. As DNA, the CDR3 is TGTGCCAGCAGCTTAGTTATGGATCAGCCCCAGCATTTT.

The table lists this clone with a count of one. The chain couples TRBV2 to TRBJ1-5, with TRBD1 as a possible D gene (6 bases). V lost 3 bases and J 0 bases, leaving 12 bases between the germline ends. The length of the CDR3 is 16 residues. The germline V gene has CDR1 SNHLY and CDR2 FYNNEI. CDR3 coding DNA: TGTGCCAGCAGTGACGGGACACCTTATAGCAATCAGCCCCAGCATTTT. It specifies CASSDGTPYSNQPQHF.

This clone was recorded once. The chain has TRBV27 and TRBJ2-1; D remains unclear. The V gene lost 4 bases and the J gene lost 0 bases, with 28 bases spanning the gap. This CDR3 contains 21 residues. Germline loops: CDR1 MNHEY, CDR2 SMNVEV (reference sequence). This CDR3 reads CASSSPRKSFSHPSSYNEQFF. For the CDR3, the DNA is TGTGCCAGCAGTTCCCCGAGAAAATCTTTCTCCCACCCAAGCTCCTACAATGAGCAGTTCTTC.

The chain has TRBV19 and TRBJ2-1; the match to TRBD2 covers 10 bases. The CDR3 spans 15 residues. The germline V gene has CDR1 LNHDA and CDR2 SQIVND (reference sequence). V lost 1 base to trimming and J lost 10 bases; unmatched junction nucleotides: 7. CDR3 nucleotides: TGTGCCAGTAGTATAGTGCTAGCGGGAGCAATCGAGCAGTTCTTC. As protein: CASSIVLAGAIEQFF.

This chain connects TRBV13 to TRBJ2-5; D might be TRBD1 (5 bases). V was shortened by 1 base and J by 5 bases, with 23 bases between the two germline ends. This CDR3 has 18 amino acids. Germline-derived CDR1 and CDR2 are PRHDT and FYEKMQ (reference sequence). CDR3 nucleotides: TGTGCCAGCAGCTTAGCCTTTGGGATAAACAGGCTCCGGGAGACCCAGTACTTC. This encodes CASSLAFGINRLRETQYF.

The chain carries TRBV27 and TRBJ1-1; D perhaps matches TRBD1 (6 bases). The CDR3 runs to 16 residues. V lost 0 bases to trimming and J lost 1 base, with 12 bases between them. Germline CDR1 reads MNHEY; CDR2 reads SMNVEV (reference sequence). The CDR3 reads CASSLSPGQPNTEAFF. In nucleotides, the CDR3 is TGTGCCAGCAGTTTATCCCCGGGACAACCGAACACTGAAGCTTTCTTT.